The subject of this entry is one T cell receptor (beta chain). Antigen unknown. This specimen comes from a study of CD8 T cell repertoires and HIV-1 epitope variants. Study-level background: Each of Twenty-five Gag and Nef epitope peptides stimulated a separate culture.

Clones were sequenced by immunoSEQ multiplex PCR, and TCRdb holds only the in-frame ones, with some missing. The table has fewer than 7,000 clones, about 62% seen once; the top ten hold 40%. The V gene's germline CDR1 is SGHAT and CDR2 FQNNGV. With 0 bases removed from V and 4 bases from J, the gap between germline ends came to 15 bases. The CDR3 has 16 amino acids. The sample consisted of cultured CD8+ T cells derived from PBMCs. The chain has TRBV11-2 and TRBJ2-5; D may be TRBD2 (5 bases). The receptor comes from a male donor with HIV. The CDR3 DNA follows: TGTGCCAGCAGCTTAGATCTGACTGGGAGCGCAGAGACCCAGTACTTC. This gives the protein CASSLDLTGSAETQYF.